This T cell receptor (beta chain) was obtained from a study of T cell changes during pregnancy in multiple sclerosis. Sequencing used immunoSEQ multiplex PCR; TCRdb keeps in-frame clones, though not all of them. The profile shows roughly 15,000 clones, 70% to 90% of them singletons. CDR1 is LGHNA, CDR2 YSLEER, per germline. Unmatched junction bases numbered 5, after V lost 3 bases and J lost 1 base. The CDR3 contains 15 residues. The sequence came from a female donor in good health, enrolled as a control in a pregnancy study. The sample in question was CD8+ T cells from peripheral blood mononuclear cells, obtained in the second trimester of pregnancy. V usage is TRBV4-3 and J usage is TRBJ1-1; 7 positions match TRBD1. In DNA, the CDR3 is TGCGCCAGCAGCCACCGACAGGGTGGGAACACTGAAGCTTTCTTT. Translating gives CASSHRQGGNTEAFF.